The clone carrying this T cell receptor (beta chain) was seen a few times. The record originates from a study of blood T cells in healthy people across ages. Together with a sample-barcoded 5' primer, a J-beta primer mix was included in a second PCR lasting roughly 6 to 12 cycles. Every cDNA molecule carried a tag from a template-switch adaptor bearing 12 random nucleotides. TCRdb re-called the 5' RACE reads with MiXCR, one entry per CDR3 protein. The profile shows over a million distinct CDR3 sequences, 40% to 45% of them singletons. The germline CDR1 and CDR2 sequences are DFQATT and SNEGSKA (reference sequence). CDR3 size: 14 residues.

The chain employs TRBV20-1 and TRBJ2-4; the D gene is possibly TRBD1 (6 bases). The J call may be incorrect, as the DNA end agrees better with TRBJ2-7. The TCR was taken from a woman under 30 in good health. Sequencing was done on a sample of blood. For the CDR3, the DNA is TGCAGTGCTAGCCGGGACACCACGCAGAACGAGCAGTACTTC. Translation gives CSASRDTTQNEQYF.